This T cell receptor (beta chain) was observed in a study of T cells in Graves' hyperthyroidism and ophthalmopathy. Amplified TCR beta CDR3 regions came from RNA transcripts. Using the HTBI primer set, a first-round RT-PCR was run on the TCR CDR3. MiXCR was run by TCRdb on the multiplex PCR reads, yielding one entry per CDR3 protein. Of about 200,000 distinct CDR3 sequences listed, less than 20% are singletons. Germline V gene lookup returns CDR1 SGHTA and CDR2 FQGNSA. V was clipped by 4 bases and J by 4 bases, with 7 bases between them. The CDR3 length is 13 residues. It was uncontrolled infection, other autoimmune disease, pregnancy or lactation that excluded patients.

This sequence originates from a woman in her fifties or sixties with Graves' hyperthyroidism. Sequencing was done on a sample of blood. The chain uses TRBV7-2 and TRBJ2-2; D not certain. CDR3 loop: CASSSFPTGELFF. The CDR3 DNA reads TGTGCCAGCAGCTCTTTTCCCACCGGGGAGCTGTTTTTT.